This T cell receptor beta chain is drawn from a study of T cell changes during pregnancy in multiple sclerosis. TCRdb keeps only in-frame clones here, not all; method: immunoSEQ multiplex PCR. The data hold about 53,000 clones, with 90% observed a single time. V was pared by 0 bases and J by 3 bases, with 8 bases of the junction left unmatched. The CDR3 is 16 amino acids. Germline V gives CDR1 SGDLS, CDR2 YYNGEE. The clonotype comes from a female donor with multiple sclerosis, enrolled in a pregnancy study. Sequencing was performed on CD8+ T cells from peripheral blood mononuclear cells, taken before pregnancy. This chain joins TRBV9 and TRBJ1-2, with 7 bases lining up with TRBD1. The CDR3 DNA reads TGTGCCAGCAGCGTAGCCCCGACAGGGCACCACTATGGCTACACCTTC. It translates to CASSVAPTGHHYGYTF.